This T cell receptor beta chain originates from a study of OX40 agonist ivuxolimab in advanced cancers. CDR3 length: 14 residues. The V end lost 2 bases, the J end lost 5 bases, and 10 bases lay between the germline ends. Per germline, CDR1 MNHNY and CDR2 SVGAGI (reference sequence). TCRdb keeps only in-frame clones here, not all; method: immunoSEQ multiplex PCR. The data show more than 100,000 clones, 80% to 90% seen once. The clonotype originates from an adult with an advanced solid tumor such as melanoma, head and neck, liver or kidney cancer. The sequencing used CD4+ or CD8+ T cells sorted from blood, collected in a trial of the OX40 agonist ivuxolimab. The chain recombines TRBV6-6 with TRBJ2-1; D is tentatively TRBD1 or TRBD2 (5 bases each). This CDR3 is CASSYLGTHNEQFF. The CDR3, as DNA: TGTGCCAGCAGTTACCTCGGGACCCACAATGAGCAGTTCTTC.